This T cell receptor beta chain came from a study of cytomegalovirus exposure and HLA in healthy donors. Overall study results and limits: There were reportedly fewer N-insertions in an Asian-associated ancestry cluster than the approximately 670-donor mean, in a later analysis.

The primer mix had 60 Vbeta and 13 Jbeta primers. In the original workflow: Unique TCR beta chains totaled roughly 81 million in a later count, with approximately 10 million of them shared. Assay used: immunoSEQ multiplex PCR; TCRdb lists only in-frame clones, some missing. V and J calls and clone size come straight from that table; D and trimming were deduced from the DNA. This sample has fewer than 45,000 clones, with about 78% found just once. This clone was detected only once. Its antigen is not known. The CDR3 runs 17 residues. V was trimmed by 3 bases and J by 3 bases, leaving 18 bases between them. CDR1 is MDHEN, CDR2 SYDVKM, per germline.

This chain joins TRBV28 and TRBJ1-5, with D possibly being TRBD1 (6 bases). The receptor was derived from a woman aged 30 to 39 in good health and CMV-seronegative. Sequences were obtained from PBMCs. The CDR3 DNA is TGTGCCAGCAGTTTTGGGGGCAGGGATTGGGACAATCAGCCCCAGCATTTT. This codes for CASSFGGRDWDNQPQHF.